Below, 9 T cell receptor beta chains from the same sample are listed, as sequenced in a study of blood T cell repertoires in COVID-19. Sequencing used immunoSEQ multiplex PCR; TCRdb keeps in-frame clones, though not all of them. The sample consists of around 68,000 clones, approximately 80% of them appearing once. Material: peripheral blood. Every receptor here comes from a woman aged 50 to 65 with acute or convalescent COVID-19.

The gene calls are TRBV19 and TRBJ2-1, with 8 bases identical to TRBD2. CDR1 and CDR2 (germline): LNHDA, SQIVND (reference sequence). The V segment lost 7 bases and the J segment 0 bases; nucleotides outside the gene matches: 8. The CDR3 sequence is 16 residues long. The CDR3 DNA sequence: TGTGCCAGTACCCCCCTGAGCGGGGGCTCCTACAATGAGCAGTTCTTC. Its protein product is CASTPLSGGSYNEQFF.

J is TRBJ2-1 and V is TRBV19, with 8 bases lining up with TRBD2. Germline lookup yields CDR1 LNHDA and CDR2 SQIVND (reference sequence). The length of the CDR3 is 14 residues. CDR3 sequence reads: CAASPGGASNEQFF. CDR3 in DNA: TGTGCAGCCTCGCCCGGGGGGGCCTCCAATGAGCAGTTCTTC.

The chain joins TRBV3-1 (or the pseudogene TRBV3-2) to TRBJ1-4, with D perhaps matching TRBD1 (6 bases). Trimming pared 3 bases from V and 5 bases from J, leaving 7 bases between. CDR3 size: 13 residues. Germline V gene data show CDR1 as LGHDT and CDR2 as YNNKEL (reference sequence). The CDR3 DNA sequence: TGTGCCAGCAGCCAGGGGGCGAATGAAAAACTGTTTTTT. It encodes CASSQGANEKLFF.

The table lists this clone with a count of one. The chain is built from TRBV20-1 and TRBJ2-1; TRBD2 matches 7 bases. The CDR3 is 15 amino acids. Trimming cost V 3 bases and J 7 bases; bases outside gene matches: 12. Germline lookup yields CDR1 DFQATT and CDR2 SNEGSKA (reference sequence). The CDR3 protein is CSASGRGTGSNEQFF. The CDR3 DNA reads TGCAGTGCTAGTGGGAGGGGTACGGGTTCAAATGAGCAGTTCTTC.

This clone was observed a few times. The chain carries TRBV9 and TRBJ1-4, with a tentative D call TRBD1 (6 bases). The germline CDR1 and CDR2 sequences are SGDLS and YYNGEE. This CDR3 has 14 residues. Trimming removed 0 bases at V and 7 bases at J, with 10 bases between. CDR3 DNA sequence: TGTGCCAGCAGCGTAGGAGGGGGTGGTGAAAAACTGTTTTTT. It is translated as CASSVGGGGEKLFF.

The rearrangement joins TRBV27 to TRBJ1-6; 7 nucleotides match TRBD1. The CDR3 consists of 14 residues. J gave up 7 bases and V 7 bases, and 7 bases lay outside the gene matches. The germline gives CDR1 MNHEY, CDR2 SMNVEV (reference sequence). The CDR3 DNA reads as TGTGCCAGCACCGAACAGGGGAGGAATTCACCCCTCCACTTT. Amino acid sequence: CASTEQGRNSPLHF.

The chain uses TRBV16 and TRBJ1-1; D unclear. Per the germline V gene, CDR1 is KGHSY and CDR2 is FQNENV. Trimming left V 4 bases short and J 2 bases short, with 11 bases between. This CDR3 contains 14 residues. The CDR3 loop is CASSPRTGNTEAFF. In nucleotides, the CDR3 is TGTGCCAGCAGCCCCCGGACGGGAAACACTGAAGCTTTCTTT.

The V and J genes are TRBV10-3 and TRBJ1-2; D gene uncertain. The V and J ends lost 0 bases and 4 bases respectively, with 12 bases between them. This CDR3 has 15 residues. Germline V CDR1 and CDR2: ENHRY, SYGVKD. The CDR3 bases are TGTGCCATCAGTGAGTCGGCGAAGCCGGGCTATGGCTACACCTTC. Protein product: CAISESAKPGYGYTF.

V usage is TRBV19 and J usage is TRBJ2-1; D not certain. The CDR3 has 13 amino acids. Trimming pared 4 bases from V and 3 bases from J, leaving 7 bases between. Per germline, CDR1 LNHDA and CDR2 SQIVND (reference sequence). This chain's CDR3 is CASSTLDYNEQFF. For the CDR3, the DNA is TGTGCCAGTAGTACCCTAGACTACAATGAGCAGTTCTTC.